Listed here is a single T cell receptor (beta chain). Its cognate antigen has yet to be identified. The record has no base qualities; no much larger clone is one base away. CDR1 and CDR2 are read off the germline V gene as SGHNT and YENEEA. The germline V and J ends show losses of 2 bases and 1 base respectively, and no gene match explains 7 bases of the junction. Taken from cysteine to phenylalanine, the CDR3 has 16 residues. Only the CDR3 part of the read is kept: 48 bases, read in frame from the first base. Receptors were amplified or captured by the immunoSEQ multiplex PCR assay. The table comes from immuneACCESS by way of TCRdb, which keeps in-frame sequences with V and J called. Part of the clones is missing from these tables; in studies checked, under half for an unresolved V gene and the rest for unknown reasons. This sample is represented by 60,000 to 90,000 clones; about nine tenths of them were singletons. The ten largest account for over 0.35% of the sample.

This sample was included in a study of technical replicates of blood from a handful of donors (dated by TCRdb to 2016 to 2017). Sequencing was performed on T cells isolated from PBMCs. This TCR came from a human donor in good health. The chain uses TRBV11-3 and TRBJ1-2; 7 central nucleotides agree with TRBD1. The CDR3 here reads CASSLPRDSFNYGYTF. Here is the DNA: TGTGCCAGCAGCTTACCCCGGGACAGCTTTAACTATGGCTACACCTTC.